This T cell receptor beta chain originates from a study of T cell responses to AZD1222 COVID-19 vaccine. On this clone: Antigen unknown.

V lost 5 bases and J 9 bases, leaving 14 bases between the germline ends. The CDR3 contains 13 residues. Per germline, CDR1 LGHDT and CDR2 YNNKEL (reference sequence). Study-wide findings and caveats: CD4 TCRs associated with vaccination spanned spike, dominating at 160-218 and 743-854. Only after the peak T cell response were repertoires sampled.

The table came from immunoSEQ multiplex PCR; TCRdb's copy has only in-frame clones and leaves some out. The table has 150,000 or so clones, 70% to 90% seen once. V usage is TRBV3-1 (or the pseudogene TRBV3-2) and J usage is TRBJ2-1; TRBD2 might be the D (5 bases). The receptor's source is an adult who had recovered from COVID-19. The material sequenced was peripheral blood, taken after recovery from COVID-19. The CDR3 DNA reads TGTGCCAGCAGCACCACTAGGGAGAGTGAGCAGTTCTTC. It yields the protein CASSTTRESEQFF.